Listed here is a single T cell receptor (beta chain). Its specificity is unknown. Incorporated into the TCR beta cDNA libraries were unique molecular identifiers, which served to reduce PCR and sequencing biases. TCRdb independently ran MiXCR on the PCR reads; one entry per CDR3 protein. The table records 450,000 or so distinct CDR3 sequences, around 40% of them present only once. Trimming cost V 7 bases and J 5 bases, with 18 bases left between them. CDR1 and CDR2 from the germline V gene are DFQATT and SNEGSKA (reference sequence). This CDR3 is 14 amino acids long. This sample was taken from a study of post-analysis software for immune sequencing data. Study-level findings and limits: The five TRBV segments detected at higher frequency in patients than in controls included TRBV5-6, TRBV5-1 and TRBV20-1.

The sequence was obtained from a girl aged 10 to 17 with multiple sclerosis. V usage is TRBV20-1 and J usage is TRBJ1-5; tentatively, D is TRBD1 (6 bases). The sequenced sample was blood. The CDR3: CSVPRGRIDQPQHF. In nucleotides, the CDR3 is TGCAGTGTGCCCAGGGGCCGTATCGATCAGCCCCAGCATTTT.